This entry concerns a single T cell receptor beta chain. Its antigen remains unidentified. The CDR3 extends over 15 amino acids. Trimming removed 8 bases from V and 5 bases from J, with 21 bases in between. Germline CDR1 is MDHEN and CDR2 is SYDVKM. With survey level as its setting, the immunoSEQ assay was v3.0. Assay used: immunoSEQ multiplex PCR; TCRdb lists only in-frame clones, some missing. The sample records about 41,000 clones, 94% being singletons. The sample comes from a study of long-term antiretroviral therapy in people with HIV. Overall study results and limits: The study found narrower CDR3 length ranges in HIV repertoires than in controls.

Donors each had at least one pre-ART PBMC sample and at least two post-ART ones. The TCR was taken from a man aged 30-40 years with HIV. The source material was unsorted PBMCs, sampled around 9.2 years after starting antiretroviral therapy. The chain combines TRBV28 with TRBJ1-2; D is perhaps TRBD1 (6 bases). The CDR3 DNA reads TGTGCCAGCCGGCCCCGACAAACAGGGATGTATGGCTACACCTTC. It yields the protein CASRPRQTGMYGYTF.